One sample yielded the 17 T cell receptor beta chains listed below, sequenced in a study of human T cells and chemical hapten exposure. TCRdb independently ran MiXCR on the RACE reads; one entry per CDR3 protein. Found here are around 100,000 distinct CDR3 sequences, more than 9.5% of them singletons; the top ten hold 2.5% to 4%. Time point given: patch test 2, 6 weeks after DPC sensitization. Treatment denoted: therapeutic diphenylcyclopropenone sensitization with weekly scalp DPC. The sample in question was whole blood, obtained in connection with sensitization to the hapten diphenylcyclopropenone (DPC). The receptors here all came from a woman in her 40s with alopecia areata. Some clones in this sample may be carry-over from other donors' samples.

There are many counts of this clonotype. This sequence joins TRBV7-8 and TRBJ2-5; D unclear. Germline-derived CDR1 and CDR2 are SGHVS and FQNEAQ. CDR3 length: 17 amino acids. With 1 base removed from V and 0 bases from J, the gap between germline ends came to 15 bases. Here the CDR3 DNA reads TGTGCCAGCAGCTTAGGTCGACACCAACCGTACCAAGAGACCCAGTACTTC. Translated, it gives CASSLGRHQPYQETQYF. The variable domain in full, with the rest retrieved from reference TRBV7-8 and TRBJ2-5, is GAGVSQSPRYKVAKRGQDVALRCDPISGHVSLFWYQQALGQGPEFLTYFQNEAQLDKSGLPSDRFFAERPEGSVSTLKIQRTQQEDSAVYLCASSLGRHQPYQETQYFGPGTRLLVL.

The gene calls are TRBV7-2 and TRBJ2-3; weak D call: TRBD1 (5 bases). CDR3 size: 12 residues. Trimming removed 8 bases at V and 5 bases at J, with 11 bases between. Germline V gives CDR1 SGHTA, CDR2 FQGNSA. The CDR3 DNA sequence: TGTGCCAGCGACCAAGGGGTAGATACGCAGTATTTT. Translated, it gives CASDQGVDTQYF.

This clonotype was observed at least ten times. This sequence joins TRBV6-5 and TRBJ1-2; 8 bases line up with TRBD1. The CDR3 is 13 amino acids. The germline gives CDR1 MNHEY, CDR2 SVGAGI. V trimming: 6 bases; J trimming: 7 bases; junction bases outside the gene matches: 7. CDR3 region: CASRLDRVFGYTF. For the CDR3, the DNA is TGTGCCAGCAGGCTGGACAGGGTCTTTGGCTACACCTTC.

This clonotype was observed at least ten times. J is TRBJ1-1 and V is TRBV18, with D uncertain. Between the trimmed V and J ends, which lost 2 bases and 1 base, there was a span of 8 bases. The V gene's germline CDR1 is KGHSH and CDR2 LQKENI. The CDR3 runs 14 residues. The CDR3 region has the DNA TGTGCCAGCTCACCAATAGGGAAGAACACTGAAGCTTTCTTT. Amino acids: CASSPIGKNTEAFF.

This clonotype was found a few times. This chain links TRBV20-1 with TRBJ2-1, with D unresolved. Germline V CDR1 and CDR2: DFQATT, SNEGSKA (reference sequence). Trimming took off 6 bases at V and 4 bases at J, with 16 bases between the two ends. This CDR3 is 14 amino acids long. Here the CDR3 reads CSANGPNRYNEQFF. The DNA for the CDR3 is TGCAGTGCCAATGGACCCAACCGGTACAATGAGCAGTTCTTC.

In this sample, this clonotype turned up once. The chain has TRBV6-2 or TRBV6-3 and TRBJ2-2, with D maybe TRBD2 (7 bases). V was cut by 8 bases and J by 4 bases, with 17 bases left in between. CDR1 is MNHEY and CDR2 is SVGEGT in the germline V gene. The CDR3 contains 15 residues. CDR3 in amino acids: CASARGPMGTGELFF. For the CDR3, the DNA is TGTGCCAGCGCGCGGGGGCCCATGGGCACCGGGGAGCTGTTTTTT.

This clonotype was detected only a few times. The rearrangement joins TRBV7-6 to TRBJ2-7, with a weak D call TRBD2 (7 bases). The CDR3 is 15 residues long. CDR1 and CDR2 from the germline V gene are SGHVS and FNYEAQ. V was cut by 6 bases and J by 3 bases, with 18 bases left in between. This CDR3 is CASSSGGGAYYEQYF. CDR3 DNA: TGTGCCAGCAGTTCCGGAGGGGGGGCCTACTACGAGCAGTACTTC.

This clonotype was found many times. V and J are TRBV9 and TRBJ2-3; D tentatively reads TRBD1 or TRBD2 (6 bases each). Per the germline V gene, CDR1 is SGDLS and CDR2 is YYNGEE. Trimming removed 1 base at V and 2 bases at J, with 11 bases between. The CDR3 is 15 residues long. CDR3 bases: TGTGCCAGCAGCGTACGGGGGCTTGCCACAGATACGCAGTATTTT. This sequence encodes CASSVRGLATDTQYF.

DNA of the CDR3: TGTGCCAGCAGTTTACCCCATAGGCTAGCGGGAGAAGGCGAGCAGTACTTC. Its translation is CASSLPHRLAGEGEQYF. The J gene is TRBJ2-7, the V gene TRBV28; 10 bases match TRBD2. V was pared by 2 bases and J by 6 bases, with 13 bases of the junction left unmatched. CDR3 size: 17 residues. Germline V gene data show CDR1 as MDHEN and CDR2 as SYDVKM.

This clonotype was detected only a few times. The chain carries TRBV23-1 and TRBJ2-7; possible D gene TRBD1, 6 bases. TRBV23-1 is an open reading frame whose function is uncertain. This CDR3 contains 16 residues. V was trimmed by 5 bases and J by 0 bases, leaving 17 bases between them. The CDR3 sequence: CASSSKDRRSSYEQYF. The CDR3 bases are TGCGCCAGCAGTTCCAAGGACAGACGAAGCTCCTACGAGCAGTACTTC.

On this clonotype: A read error may explain this, as a much larger clone is one base away. The genes are TRBV7-2 and TRBJ1-1, with D possibly being TRBD1 (5 bases). This CDR3 has 15 residues. V lost 2 bases and J 4 bases, leaving 14 bases between the germline ends. CDR1 is SGHTA and CDR2 is FQGNSA in the germline V gene. The CDR3 nucleotides read TGTGCCAGCAGCTTACGCAGGGTCGGGGGCACTGAAGCTTTCTTT. Translation: CASSLRRVGGTEAFF.

At least ten counts were recorded for this clonotype. The chain has TRBV7-2 and TRBJ1-5; the D is unclear. V lost 5 bases to trimming and J lost 4 bases, with 12 bases between them. Germline loops: CDR1 SGHTA, CDR2 FQGNSA. CDR3 length: 14 residues. CDR3 coding DNA: TGTGCCAGCAGCCGCGATCGGGCAAATCAGCCCCAGCATTTT. Translation: CASSRDRANQPQHF.

The gene calls are TRBV29-1 and TRBJ2-3; D is perhaps TRBD2 (5 bases). This CDR3 is 13 amino acids long. Germline V lookup: CDR1 SQVTM, CDR2 ANQGSEA. V gave up 3 bases and J gave up 6 bases, with 13 bases separating them. CDR3 in DNA: TGCAGCGTTGATTCGTACCGCGGGGATACGCAGTATTTT. Its translation is CSVDSYRGDTQYF.

Worth noting for this clonotype: An end of the junction differs from the germline gene, which may be a read error. The J gene is TRBJ2-4, the V gene TRBV20-1; D not certain. Germline CDR1 DFQATT, CDR2 SNEGSKA (reference sequence). CDR3 size: 13 residues. CDR3 DNA: TGCAGTGCTAACTCCCAGGCCAACAACATTCAGTACTTC. Its protein is CSANSQANNIQYF.

The chain uses TRBV20-1 and TRBJ1-1; D is unclear. The germline V and J ends were trimmed by 4 bases and 6 bases, with 12 bases remaining between them. This CDR3 comprises 12 residues. Germline V gene lookup returns CDR1 DFQATT and CDR2 SNEGSKA (reference sequence). CDR3 in DNA: TGCAGTGCTAATCTAGGAGTCCCTGAAGCTTTCTTT. Amino acid sequence: CSANLGVPEAFF.

The chain has TRBV7-8 and TRBJ1-1; D remains unclear. V lost 2 bases to trimming and J lost 1 base, with 17 bases between them. Germline lookup yields CDR1 SGHVS and CDR2 FQNEAQ. CDR3 length: 17 amino acids. CDR3 sequence: CASSLLDSRWRNTEAFF. The CDR3 DNA sequence: TGTGCCAGCAGCTTACTAGATTCTAGGTGGAGGAACACTGAAGCTTTCTTT. Full variable domain (remainder filled in from reference TRBV7-8 and TRBJ1-1): GAGVSQSPRYKVAKRGQDVALRCDPISGHVSLFWYQQALGQGPEFLTYFQNEAQLDKSGLPSDRFFAERPEGSVSTLKIQRTQQEDSAVYLCASSLLDSRWRNTEAFFGQGTRLTVV.

The chain carries TRBV20-1 and TRBJ2-1, with D possibly matching TRBD1 (6 bases). Trimming took 0 bases from V and 2 from J, leaving 14 bases between them. CDR1 DFQATT and CDR2 SNEGSKA come from the germline V gene (reference sequence). This CDR3 region has 16 residues. Here the CDR3 reads CSAREKQGWAYNEQFF. The DNA of the CDR3 is TGCAGTGCTAGAGAGAAACAGGGCTGGGCCTACAATGAGCAGTTCTTC.